These 3 T cell receptor beta chains were all obtained from the same sample, sequenced in a study of T cell repertoires in cytomegalovirus infection. A single record per CDR3 protein comes from TCRdb applying MiXCR to the reads. The sample carries about 250,000 distinct CDR3 sequences, approximately 13% recorded once. Sequencing was done on a sample of PBMCs. The receptors stem from a human donor in good health (CMV status not recorded). Some clones in this sample may be carry-over from other donors' samples.

This clonotype turned up a few times. This rearrangement joins TRBV20-1 to TRBJ1-2, with D hard to call. The CDR3 loop spans 12 amino acids. Germline-derived CDR1 and CDR2 are DFQATT and SNEGSKA (reference sequence). V was cut by 5 bases and J by 2 bases, with 9 bases left in between. CDR3 sequence: CSAGGQNYGYTF. CDR3 DNA sequence: TGCAGTGCTGGCGGCCAGAACTATGGCTACACCTTC.

This clonotype occurred many times. This rearrangement joins TRBV29-1 to TRBJ2-7, with 12 bases identical to TRBD2. J was trimmed by 0 bases and V by 5 bases; bases with no gene match: 2. Germline V gives CDR1 SQVTM, CDR2 ANQGSEA. The CDR3 has 14 residues. DNA of the CDR3: TGCAGCGTTCGGACTAGCGGGGCCTCCTACGAGCAGTACTTC. Translated: CSVRTSGASYEQYF.

This clonotype came up many times. The chain employs TRBV6-2 or TRBV6-3 and TRBJ1-5; D is unresolved. Trimming cost V 6 bases and J 6 bases, with 9 bases left between them. Germline V gene lookup returns CDR1 MNHEY and CDR2 SVGEGT. This CDR3 spans 12 amino acids. Here the CDR3 DNA reads TGTGCCAGCAGCTCCCGGGGTCAGCCCCAGCATTTT. Translating it yields CASSSRGQPQHF.